The 7 T cell receptor beta chains below were found in one sample sequenced in a study of regulatory T cells in long-lasting Graves disease. Combining iRepertoire HTBI primers with Arm-PCR of CDR3 regions, the authors built TCR beta libraries. TCRdb fed the multiplex PCR reads into MiXCR, producing one record per CDR3 protein. The table includes some 450,000 distinct CDR3 sequences, about 25% detected once. Stated time point: persistent/refractory GD, antithyroid drugs over 5 years with positive TRAb. RNA extracted from PBMCs served as the sequencing template. The sample here was peripheral blood mononuclear cells (PBMCs), taken when the disease was refractory, from a patient treated with antithyroid drugs. The receptors come from a female donor with Graves disease.

This chain joins TRBV6-2 or TRBV6-3 and TRBJ1-2; no definite D call. Trimming shortened V by 5 bases and J by 4 bases, and 11 bases separated the two germline ends. The CDR3 runs to 13 residues. Germline V CDR1 and CDR2: MNHEY, SVGEGT. DNA of the CDR3: TGTGCCAGCAGTCGGGTCCAAGGCTATGGCTACACCTTC. Translation gives CASSRVQGYGYTF.

This clonotype has more than one count but fewer than ten. The CDR3 is CASSEWGLGGFYGYTF. CDR3 sequence (DNA): TGTGCCAGCAGTGAATGGGGGCTCGGGGGATTCTATGGCTACACCTTC. The chain carries TRBV2 and TRBJ1-2; weak D call: TRBD1 (6 bases). Per germline, CDR1 SNHLY and CDR2 FYNNEI. V shed 2 bases and J shed 4 bases, with 17 bases lying between them. The CDR3 contains 16 residues.

This clonotype was observed a few times. V and J are TRBV29-1 and TRBJ2-7, with no clear D. Germline-derived CDR1 and CDR2 are SQVTM and ANQGSEA. Trimming left V 7 bases short and J 6 bases short, with 22 bases between. The length of the CDR3 is 14 residues. This CDR3 reads CSASRPWGTSEQYF. DNA for the CDR3: TGCAGCGCATCCCGCCCCTGGGGTACGTCCGAGCAGTACTTC.

The chain employs TRBV20-1 and TRBJ2-7; maybe TRBD1 (5 bases). The germline gives CDR1 DFQATT, CDR2 SNEGSKA (reference sequence). The CDR3 runs to 18 residues. V was trimmed by 5 bases and J by 3 bases, leaving 29 bases between them. In nucleotides, the CDR3 is TGCAGTGCTGCGGATCCTTATAAAACGACAGAGACCGTCTACGAGCAGTACTTC. It specifies CSAADPYKTTETVYEQYF.

This clonotype was counted only a few times. This chain links TRBV12-3 or TRBV12-4 with TRBJ2-3, with D perhaps matching TRBD1 (5 bases). CDR3 length: 14 amino acids. Trimming pared 6 bases from V and 4 bases from J, leaving 14 bases between. Here the CDR3 reads CASSSQGGPDTQYF. The CDR3 DNA reads TGTGCCAGCAGCTCTCAGGGTGGGCCAGATACGCAGTATTTT.

The V call is TRBV11-1, the J call TRBJ2-5; TRBD1 aligns across 7 bases. CDR3 length: 16 amino acids. V was pared by 4 bases and J by 3 bases, with 11 bases of the junction left unmatched. Germline loops: CDR1 SGHAT, CDR2 FQDESV (reference sequence). The CDR3 DNA is TGTGCCAGCAGCTGGGGAGATACGGGACAGAAAGAGACCCAGTACTTC. Protein product: CASSWGDTGQKETQYF. Based on the CDR3 plus reference TRBV11-1 and TRBJ2-5, the full variable domain is EAEVAQSPRYKITEKSQAVAFWCDPISGHATLYWYRQILGQGPELLVQFQDESVVDDSQLPKDRFSAERLKGVDSTLKIQPAELGDSAMYLCASSWGDTGQKETQYFGPGTRLLVL.

There are a few counts of this clonotype. This chain joins TRBV18 and TRBJ2-7; 9 bases align to TRBD1. This CDR3 comprises 15 residues. CDR1 and CDR2 (germline): KGHSH, LQKENI. The V and J ends lost 2 bases and 4 bases, in that order; junction bases with no gene match: 6. CDR3 bases: TGTGCCAGCTCACCAACACAGGGGGCAGTGTACGAGCAGTACTTC. As protein: CASSPTQGAVYEQYF.